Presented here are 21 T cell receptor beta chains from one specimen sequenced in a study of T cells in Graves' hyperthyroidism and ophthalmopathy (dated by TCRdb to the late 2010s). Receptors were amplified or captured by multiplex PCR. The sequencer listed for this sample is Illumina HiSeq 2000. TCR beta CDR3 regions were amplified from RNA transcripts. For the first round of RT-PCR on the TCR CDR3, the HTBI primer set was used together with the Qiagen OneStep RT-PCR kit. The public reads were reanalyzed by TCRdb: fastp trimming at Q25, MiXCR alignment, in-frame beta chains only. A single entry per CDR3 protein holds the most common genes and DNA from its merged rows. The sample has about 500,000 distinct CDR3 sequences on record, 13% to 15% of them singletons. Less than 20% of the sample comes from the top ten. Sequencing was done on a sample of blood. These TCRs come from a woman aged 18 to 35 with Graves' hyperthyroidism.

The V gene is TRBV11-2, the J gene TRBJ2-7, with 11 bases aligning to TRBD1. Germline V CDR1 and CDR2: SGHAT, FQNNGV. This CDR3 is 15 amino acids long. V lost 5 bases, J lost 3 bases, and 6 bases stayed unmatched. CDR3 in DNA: TGTGCCAGCAGCGTCCGGGACAGGGGGTTCTACGAGCAGTACTTC. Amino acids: CASSVRDRGFYEQYF. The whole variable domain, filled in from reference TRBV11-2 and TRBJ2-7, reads EAGVAQSPRYKIIEKRQSVAFWCNPISGHATLYWYQQILGQGPKLLIQFQNNGVVDDSQLPKDRFSAERLKGVDSTLKIQPAKLEDSAVYLCASSVRDRGFYEQYFGPGTRLTVT.

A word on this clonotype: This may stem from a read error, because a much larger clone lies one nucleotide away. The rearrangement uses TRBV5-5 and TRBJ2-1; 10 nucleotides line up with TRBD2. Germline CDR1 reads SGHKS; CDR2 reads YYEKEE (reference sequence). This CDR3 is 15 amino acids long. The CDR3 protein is CASSFGLADYNERFF. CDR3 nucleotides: TGTGCCAGCAGCTTTGGACTAGCGGACTACAATGAGCGGTTCTTC. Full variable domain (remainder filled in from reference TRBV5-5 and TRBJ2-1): DAGVTQSPTHLIKTRGQQVTLRCSPISGHKSVSWYQQVLGQGPQFIFQYYEKEERGRGNFPDRFSARQFPNYSSELNVNALLLGDSALYLCASSFGLADYNERFFGPGTRLTVL.

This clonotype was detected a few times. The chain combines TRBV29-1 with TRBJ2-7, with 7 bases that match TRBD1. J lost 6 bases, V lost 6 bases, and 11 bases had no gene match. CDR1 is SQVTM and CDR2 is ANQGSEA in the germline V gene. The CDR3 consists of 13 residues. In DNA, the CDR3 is TGCAGCGTAAGGACAGGAGAGTCCAGCGAGCAGTACTTC. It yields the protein CSVRTGESSEQYF.

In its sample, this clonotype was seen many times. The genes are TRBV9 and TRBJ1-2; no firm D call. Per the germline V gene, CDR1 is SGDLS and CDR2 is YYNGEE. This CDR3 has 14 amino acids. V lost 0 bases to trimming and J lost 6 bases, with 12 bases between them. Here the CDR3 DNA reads TGTGCCAGCAGCGTAGGTCGGGGAACGAATGGCTACACCTTC. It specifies CASSVGRGTNGYTF.

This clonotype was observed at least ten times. CDR3 residues: CASSPVNTDTQYF. In nucleotides, the CDR3 is TGTGCCAGCTCACCGGTCAACACAGATACGCAGTATTTT. This chain links TRBV18 with TRBJ2-3; D is ambiguous. The CDR3 length is 13 residues. CDR1 and CDR2 (germline): KGHSH, LQKENI. V lost 3 bases and J 2 bases, leaving 6 bases between the germline ends.

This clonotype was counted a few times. In DNA form, the CDR3 reads TGCAGCGTTGAAATTGCAGCGGGAGGTCCCTACGGCAATGAGCAGTTCTTC. As protein: CSVEIAAGGPYGNEQFF. The rearrangement uses TRBV29-1 and TRBJ2-1; 9 nucleotides match TRBD2. The CDR3 runs to 17 residues. V shed 2 bases, J shed 6 bases, and the junction held 14 bases outside the gene matches. In germline, CDR1 is SQVTM, CDR2 ANQGSEA.

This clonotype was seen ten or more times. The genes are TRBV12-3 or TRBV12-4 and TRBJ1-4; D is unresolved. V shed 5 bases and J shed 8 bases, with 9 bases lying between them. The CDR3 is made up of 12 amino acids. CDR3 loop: CASSTSEEKLFF. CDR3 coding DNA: TGTGCCAGCAGTACCTCGGAGGAAAAACTGTTTTTT.

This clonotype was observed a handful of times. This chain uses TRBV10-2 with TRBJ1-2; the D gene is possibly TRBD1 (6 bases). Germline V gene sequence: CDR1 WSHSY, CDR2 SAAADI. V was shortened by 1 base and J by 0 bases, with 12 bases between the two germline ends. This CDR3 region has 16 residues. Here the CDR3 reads CASSEWTENPNYGYTF. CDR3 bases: TGCGCCAGCAGTGAGTGGACAGAAAACCCTAACTATGGCTACACCTTC.

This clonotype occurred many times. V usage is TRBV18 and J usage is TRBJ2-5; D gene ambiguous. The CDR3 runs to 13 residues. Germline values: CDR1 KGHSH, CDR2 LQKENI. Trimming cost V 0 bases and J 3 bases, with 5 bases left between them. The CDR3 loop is CASSPPSKETQYF. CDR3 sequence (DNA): TGTGCCAGCTCACCACCCTCCAAAGAGACCCAGTACTTC.

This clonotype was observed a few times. In DNA form, the CDR3 reads TGTGCCAGTAGACGCAGGGGTGAAGAGACCCAGTACTTC. It translates to CASRRRGEETQYF. V gene TRBV19 combines with J gene TRBJ2-5; tentative D call: TRBD1 (6 bases). Per germline, CDR1 LNHDA and CDR2 SQIVND (reference sequence). With 6 bases removed from V and 3 bases from J, the gap between germline ends came to 11 bases. The CDR3 loop spans 13 amino acids.

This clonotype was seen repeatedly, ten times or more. The CDR3: CASSRETENQPQHF. CDR3 DNA sequence: TGTGCCAGCAGCCGTGAAACTGAAAACCAGCCCCAGCATTTT. The J gene is TRBJ1-5, the V gene TRBV3-1; D unclear. V was trimmed by 4 bases and J by 7 bases, leaving 14 bases between them. Germline-derived CDR1 and CDR2 are LGHDT and YNNKEL (reference sequence). The CDR3 totals 14 residues.

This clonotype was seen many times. CDR3 in amino acids: CASSPPKGAYNEQFF. As DNA, the CDR3 is TGTGCCAGCTCACCACCGAAGGGGGCCTACAATGAGCAGTTCTTC. The rearrangement joins TRBV18 to TRBJ2-1; weak D call: TRBD1 (6 bases). Germline V gene lookup returns CDR1 KGHSH and CDR2 LQKENI. Trimming removed 0 bases at V and 2 bases at J, with 8 bases between. The CDR3 is made up of 15 amino acids.

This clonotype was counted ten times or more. The CDR3 coding sequence is TGTGCCAGCAGCTTGCCGGGAATGGGTTACAATGAGCAGTTCTTC. Its protein product is CASSLPGMGYNEQFF. This chain joins TRBV5-6 and TRBJ2-1, with D possibly being TRBD2 (5 bases). CDR3 length equals 15 residues. The germline V gene has CDR1 SGHDT and CDR2 YYEEEE. V was pared by 1 base and J by 4 bases, with 12 bases between.

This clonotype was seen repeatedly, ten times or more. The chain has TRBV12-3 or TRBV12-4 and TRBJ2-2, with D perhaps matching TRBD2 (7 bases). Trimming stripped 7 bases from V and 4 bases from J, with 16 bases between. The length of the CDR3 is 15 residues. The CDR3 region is CASTIGGAGTGELFF. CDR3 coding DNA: TGTGCCAGCACCATAGGGGGGGCCGGCACCGGGGAGCTGTTTTTT.

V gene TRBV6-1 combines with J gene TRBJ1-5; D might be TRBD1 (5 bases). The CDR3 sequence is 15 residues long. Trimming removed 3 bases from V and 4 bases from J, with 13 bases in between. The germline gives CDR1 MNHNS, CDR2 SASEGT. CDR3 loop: CASSDRRGSNQPQHF. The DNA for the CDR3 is TGTGCCAGCAGTGATCGACGGGGGTCAAATCAGCCCCAGCATTTT.

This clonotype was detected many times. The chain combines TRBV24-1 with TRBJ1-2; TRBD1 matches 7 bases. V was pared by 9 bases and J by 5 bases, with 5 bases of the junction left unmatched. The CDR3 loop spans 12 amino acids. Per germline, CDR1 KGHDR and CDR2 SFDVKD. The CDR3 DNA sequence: TGTGCCACCGAAGGGACAGAGTATGGCTACACCTTC. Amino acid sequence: CATEGTEYGYTF.

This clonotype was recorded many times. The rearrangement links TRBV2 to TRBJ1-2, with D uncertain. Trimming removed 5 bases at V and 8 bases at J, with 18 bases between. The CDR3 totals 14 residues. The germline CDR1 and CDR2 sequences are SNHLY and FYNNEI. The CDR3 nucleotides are TGTGCCAGCAGTTGGCGACAAATAACGGGCGGCTACACCTTC. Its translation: CASSWRQITGGYTF.

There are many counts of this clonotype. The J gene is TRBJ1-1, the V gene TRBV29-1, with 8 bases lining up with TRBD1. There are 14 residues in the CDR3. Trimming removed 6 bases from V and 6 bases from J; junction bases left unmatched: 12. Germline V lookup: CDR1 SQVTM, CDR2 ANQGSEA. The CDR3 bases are TGCAGCGTCGATGGACAGGGAGTCAGCCCTGAAGCTTTCTTT. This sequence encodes CSVDGQGVSPEAFF. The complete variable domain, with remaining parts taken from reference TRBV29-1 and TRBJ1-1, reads SAVISQKPSRDICQRGTSLTIQCQVDSQVTMMFWYRQQPGQSLTLIATANQGSEATYESGFVIDKFPISRPNLTFSTLTVSNMSPEDSSIYLCSVDGQGVSPEAFFGQGTRLTVV.

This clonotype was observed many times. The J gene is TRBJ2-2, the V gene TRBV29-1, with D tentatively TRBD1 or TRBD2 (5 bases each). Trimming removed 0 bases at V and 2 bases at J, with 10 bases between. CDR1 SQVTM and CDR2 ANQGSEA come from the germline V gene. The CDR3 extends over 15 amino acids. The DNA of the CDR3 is TGCAGCGTTGAAGATGGGACGGGCAACACCGGGGAGCTGTTTTTT. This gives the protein CSVEDGTGNTGELFF.

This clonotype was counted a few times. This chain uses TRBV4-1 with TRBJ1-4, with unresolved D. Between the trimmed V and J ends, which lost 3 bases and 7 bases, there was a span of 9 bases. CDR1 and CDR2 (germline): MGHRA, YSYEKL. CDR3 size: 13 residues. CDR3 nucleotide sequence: TGCGCCAGCAGCCAGGGCTCTGTTGAAAAACTGTTTTTT. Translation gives CASSQGSVEKLFF.

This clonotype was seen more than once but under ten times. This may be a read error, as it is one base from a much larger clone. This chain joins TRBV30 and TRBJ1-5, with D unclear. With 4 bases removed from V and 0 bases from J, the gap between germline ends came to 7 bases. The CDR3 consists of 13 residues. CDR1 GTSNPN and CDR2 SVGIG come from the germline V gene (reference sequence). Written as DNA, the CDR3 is TGTGCCTGGACAGCCGTTAGCAATCAGCCCCAGCATTTT. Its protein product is CAWTAVSNQPQHF.